A selection of T cell receptor beta chains follows, all from one sample in a study of blood T cell repertoires in COVID-19. Assay: immunoSEQ multiplex PCR; the TCRdb copy retains only in-frame clones and omits some. The sample has more than 70,000 clones; roughly 80% are singletons. Sequences were obtained from peripheral blood. Source of these receptors: a woman aged 80 or over with active or convalescent COVID-19. The CDR3 runs from the conserved cysteine through the conserved F or W. The D gene is left open where the match is weak.

V gene: TRBV27; J gene: TRBJ1-2; D gene: TRBD1; CDR3 protein: CASSLHGTGTNYGYTF
V gene: TRBV10-3; J gene: TRBJ1-2; D gene: TRBD1; CDR3 protein: CAISDPDRAGANYGYTF
V gene: TRBV6-6; J gene: TRBJ2-2; D gene: .; CDR3 protein: CASIPPQGPTYGELFF
V gene: TRBV28; J gene: TRBJ1-1; D gene: TRBD1; CDR3 protein: CASSLALTGLVNTEAFF
V gene: TRBV7-3; J gene: TRBJ2-2; D gene: TRBD1; CDR3 protein: CASSITGTGPGELFF
V gene: TRBV28; J gene: TRBJ1-1; D gene: TRBD1; CDR3 protein: CASKVIRGDTEAFF
V gene: TRBV24-1; J gene: TRBJ2-6; D gene: .; CDR3 protein: CATSDRRDSGANVLTF
V gene: TRBV6-6; J gene: TRBJ1-1; D gene: .; CDR3 protein: CASRYRDTHTEAFF
V gene: TRBV15; J gene: TRBJ1-3; D gene: .; CDR3 protein: CATSRACIGVVVDTIYF
V gene: TRBV7-2; J gene: TRBJ2-1; D gene: .; CDR3 protein: CASSLELGLNNEQFF
V gene: TRBV5-1; J gene: TRBJ1-4; D gene: .; CDR3 protein: CASLPGLTTNEKLFF
V gene: TRBV7-2; J gene: TRBJ1-3; D gene: TRBD1; CDR3 protein: CASSRTGAVNSGNTIYF
V gene: TRBV19; J gene: TRBJ1-1; D gene: .; CDR3 protein: CASTNGQVMNTEAFF
V gene: TRBV15; J gene: TRBJ1-1; D gene: .; CDR3 protein: CATSRGTEAEAFF
V gene: TRBV30; J gene: TRBJ1-1; D gene: TRBD1; CDR3 protein: CAWKRPPTGVDTEAFF
V gene: TRBV19; J gene: TRBJ1-1; D gene: .; CDR3 protein: CASSLVGGNTEAFF
V gene: TRBV6-6; J gene: TRBJ2-2; D gene: .; CDR3 protein: CASSFREYGELFF
V gene: TRBV29-1; J gene: TRBJ2-7; D gene: .; CDR3 protein: CSVKVAGTYEQYF
V gene: TRBV19; J gene: TRBJ2-5; D gene: .; CDR3 protein: CATHRERTVFAQYF
V gene: TRBV4-1; J gene: TRBJ1-1; D gene: TRBD1; CDR3 protein: CASSHLTGGKTEAFF
V gene: TRBV28; J gene: TRBJ2-5; D gene: TRBD1; CDR3 protein: CANARQGVGETQYF
V gene: TRBV2; J gene: TRBJ2-2; D gene: TRBD2; CDR3 protein: CASSPLAGGSTGELFF